This passage covers 26 T cell receptor beta chains from one sample sequenced in a study of blood T cell repertoires in COVID-19. Produced via immunoSEQ multiplex PCR; TCRdb's table is partial and in-frame only. The repertoire holds 350,000 to 400,000 clones, with approximately 89% as singletons. Sequenced input: PBMCs or T cells enriched from blood (not recorded which). These receptor sequences come from a woman younger than 45 who had recovered from COVID-19.

The chain combines TRBV4-1 with TRBJ1-5; D gene ambiguous. The germline V and J ends were trimmed by 1 base and 0 bases, with 7 bases remaining between them. CDR3 length equals 15 residues. CDR1 MGHRA and CDR2 YSYEKL come from the germline V gene. CDR3 sequence (DNA): TGCGCCAGCAGCCAAGTACAGATTAGCAATCAGCCCCAGCATTTT. Protein sequence: CASSQVQISNQPQHF.

The rearrangement uses TRBV18 and TRBJ1-2, with 7 positions matching TRBD1. J lost 6 bases, V lost 3 bases, and 10 bases had no gene match. This CDR3 spans 15 amino acids. CDR1 KGHSH and CDR2 LQKENI come from the germline V gene. The CDR3, as DNA: TGTGCCAGCTCACCCTCGGGACAGCTTTATAATGGCTACACCTTC. Translating gives CASSPSGQLYNGYTF.

The chain joins TRBV6-5 to TRBJ2-5, with a possible D match to TRBD2 (6 bases). Trimming cost V 0 bases and J 7 bases, with 12 bases left between them. This CDR3 region has 14 residues. Germline V CDR1 and CDR2: MNHEY, SVGAGI. The CDR3 nucleotides read TGTGCCAGCAGTTACTCCCGGGACTCCTGGACCCAGTACTTC. This translates into CASSYSRDSWTQYF.

The V gene is TRBV5-1, the J gene TRBJ2-7; D possibly corresponds to TRBD1 (6 bases). V was trimmed by 5 bases and J by 2 bases, leaving 23 bases between them. This CDR3 has 17 residues. Germline CDR1 is SGHRS and CDR2 is YFSETQ. The CDR3 DNA reads as TGCGCCAGCAGAATCGGGCACAGGGAGTCCTTAACCTACGAGCAGTACTTC. Translating gives CASRIGHRESLTYEQYF.

The chain is built from TRBV7-9 and TRBJ1-2; D gene unclear. CDR3 length: 13 residues. Trimming left V 5 bases short and J 7 bases short, with 14 bases between. In germline, CDR1 is SEHNR, CDR2 FQNEAQ (reference sequence). The CDR3 sequence: CASSRSQTPGYTF. CDR3 coding DNA: TGTGCCAGCAGCCGGAGCCAAACCCCTGGCTACACCTTC. Drawing the rest from reference TRBV7-9 and TRBJ1-2, the complete variable domain is DTGVSQNPRHKITKRGQNVTFRCDPISEHNRLYWYRQTLGQGPEFLTYFQNEAQLEKSRLLSDRFSAERPKGSFSTLEIQRTEQGDSAMYLCASSRSQTPGYTFGSGTRLTVV.

The chain employs TRBV2 and TRBJ1-3; 7 bases agree with TRBD1. The CDR3 runs 14 residues. Trimming took 6 bases from V and 2 from J; bases not matched to a gene: 4. From germline, CDR1 is SNHLY and CDR2 FYNNEI. CDR3 loop: CASRQGRPGNTIYF. The CDR3 nucleotides read TGTGCCAGCAGACAGGGGAGACCTGGAAACACCATATATTTT.

This clone appeared once. V and J are TRBV30 and TRBJ1-4, with 9 bases that match TRBD1. Germline V CDR1 and CDR2: GTSNPN, SVGIG (reference sequence). Losses at the gene ends were 2 bases for V and 7 bases for J; bases not matched to a gene: 5. The CDR3 consists of 14 residues. DNA for the CDR3: TGTGCCTGGAGTCCCGGGACAGGGCTTGAAAAACTGTTTTTT. It yields the protein CAWSPGTGLEKLFF.

The V and J genes are TRBV11-2 and TRBJ2-1; TRBD2 matches 10 bases. The CDR3 runs to 17 residues. The V gene's germline CDR1 is SGHAT and CDR2 FQNNGV. Losses at the gene ends were 1 base for V and 7 bases for J; bases not matched to a gene: 10. CDR3 region: CASSLGLAGVSGNEQFF. The CDR3 coding sequence is TGTGCCAGCAGCTTAGGCCTAGCGGGAGTAAGCGGGAATGAGCAGTTCTTC.

V gene TRBV5-1 combines with J gene TRBJ2-7; TRBD1 might be the D (7 bases). This CDR3 has 13 amino acids. Trimming took 4 bases from V and 4 from J, leaving 12 bases between them. Germline assignment: CDR1 SGHRS and CDR2 YFSETQ. The CDR3 here is CASSRGTVYEQYF. CDR3 DNA: TGCGCCAGCAGCCGGGGGACAGTTTACGAGCAGTACTTC.

This clone turned up a few times. The V and J genes are TRBV6-1 and TRBJ1-5; tentative D call: TRBD1 (6 bases). The CDR3 loop spans 16 amino acids. In germline, CDR1 is MNHNS, CDR2 SASEGT. V dropped 1 base and J dropped 4 bases, with 14 bases sitting between them. The CDR3 region has the DNA TGTGCCAGCAGTGAAGTTGCAGGGGTCCTAAATCAGCCCCAGCATTTT. This gives the protein CASSEVAGVLNQPQHF.

The gene calls are TRBV7-3 and TRBJ2-7; D perhaps matches TRBD1 (6 bases). Germline CDR1 SGHTA, CDR2 FQGTGA. The CDR3 totals 15 residues. Trimming left V 5 bases short and J 5 bases short, with 19 bases between. The CDR3 bases are TGTGCCAGCAGCCCTATGGGGGCTCGTGCTGACGAGCAGTACTTC. As protein: CASSPMGARADEQYF.

This chain connects TRBV7-8 to TRBJ1-1, with 9 bases aligning to TRBD1. This CDR3 is 19 amino acids long. Trimming cost V 7 bases and J 5 bases; bases outside gene matches: 23. Germline V gene sequence: CDR1 SGHVS, CDR2 FQNEAQ. The CDR3 is CASKIRTQGAGSPMTEAFF. The CDR3 DNA is TGTGCCAGCAAAATTCGGACACAGGGGGCCGGGTCTCCTATGACTGAAGCTTTCTTT.

There are a few counts of this clone. V is TRBV5-1 and J is TRBJ2-3; 9 bases fit TRBD2. CDR3 length equals 16 residues. Germline V CDR1 and CDR2: SGHRS, YFSETQ. With 2 bases clipped from V and 1 base from J, the junction kept 5 bases outside the gene matches. The CDR3 DNA sequence: TGCGCCAGCAGCTTCGATCTAGCGGGGCGCACAGATACGCAGTATTTT. Translated, it gives CASSFDLAGRTDTQYF.

This chain joins TRBV24-1 and TRBJ2-7, with a tentative D call TRBD1 (6 bases). The CDR3 is 14 residues long. Germline loops: CDR1 KGHDR, CDR2 SFDVKD. With 2 bases removed from V and 3 bases from J, the gap between germline ends came to 10 bases. Here the CDR3 reads CATSDSGRGYEQYF. CDR3 coding DNA: TGTGCCACCAGTGATTCTGGCAGGGGCTACGAGCAGTACTTC.

This rearrangement joins TRBV19 to TRBJ1-2; tentatively, D is TRBD1 (6 bases). Trimming removed 4 bases at V and 1 base at J, with 10 bases between. CDR1 and CDR2 (germline): LNHDA, SQIVND (reference sequence). CDR3 length: 14 amino acids. DNA for the CDR3: TGTGCCAGTAGTAGGGGACACGATAACTATGGCTACACCTTC. Protein: CASSRGHDNYGYTF.

The genes are TRBV9 and TRBJ2-3; D is possibly TRBD1 (5 bases). Trimming took off 0 bases at V and 4 bases at J, with 6 bases between the two ends. CDR3 length: 13 amino acids. The germline CDR1 and CDR2 sequences are SGDLS and YYNGEE. The CDR3 here is CASSVEGADTQYF. CDR3 sequence (DNA): TGTGCCAGCAGCGTAGAAGGGGCAGATACGCAGTATTTT.

This sequence joins TRBV6-5 and TRBJ1-2; D not resolved. Germline loops: CDR1 MNHEY, CDR2 SVGAGI. The CDR3 has 15 amino acids. Trimming took 6 bases from V and 0 from J, leaving 14 bases between them. The CDR3, as DNA: TGTGCCAGCAGGCACCCCCTCCCGGCTAACTATGGCTACACCTTC. Translating it yields CASRHPLPANYGYTF.

This rearrangement joins TRBV28 to TRBJ2-1; the D gene is possibly TRBD2 (6 bases). V lost 7 bases and J 9 bases, leaving 13 bases between the germline ends. Germline V CDR1 and CDR2: MDHEN, SYDVKM. CDR3 length: 12 amino acids. CDR3 in amino acids: CASTTGVGEQFF. The CDR3, as DNA: TGTGCCAGCACCACGGGGGTAGGTGAGCAGTTCTTC.

The V call is TRBV19, the J call TRBJ1-1; D gene unclear. V was pared by 8 bases and J by 4 bases, with 14 bases between. The length of the CDR3 is 13 residues. The germline gives CDR1 LNHDA, CDR2 SQIVND (reference sequence). For the CDR3, the DNA is TGTGCCAGTGTCGGACTTCGCGGCACTGAAGCTTTCTTT. Translating it yields CASVGLRGTEAFF.

The CDR3 DNA sequence: TGTGCCAGTAAGGACAGCTACGAGCAGTACTTC. Protein product: CASKDSYEQYF. The chain recombines TRBV28 with TRBJ2-7; D possibly corresponds to TRBD1 (6 bases). The V gene's germline CDR1 is MDHEN and CDR2 SYDVKM. The CDR3 runs to 11 residues. The V and J ends lost 9 bases and 3 bases respectively, with 9 bases between them.

The genes are TRBV7-9 and TRBJ1-4; 8 bases align to TRBD1. The germline CDR1 and CDR2 sequences are SEHNR and FQNEAQ (reference sequence). The V segment lost 0 bases and the J segment 6 bases; nucleotides outside the gene matches: 3. The length of the CDR3 is 15 residues. The CDR3 DNA reads as TGTGCCAGCAGCTTAGCTTACAGGGGGGATGAAAAACTGTTTTTT. This encodes CASSLAYRGDEKLFF.

The V gene is TRBV15, the J gene TRBJ1-4; D possibly corresponds to TRBD1 (6 bases). The CDR3 contains 15 residues. The V and J ends lost 3 bases and 0 bases respectively, with 8 bases between them. CDR1 LNHNV and CDR2 YYDKDF come from the germline V gene (reference sequence). CDR3 DNA: TGTGCCACCAGCAGCAGGGGAACAACTAATGAAAAACTGTTTTTT. It yields the protein CATSSRGTTNEKLFF.

V is TRBV30 and J is TRBJ1-2; D unclear. The germline V gene encodes CDR1 GTSNPN and CDR2 SVGIG (reference sequence). With 3 bases removed from V and 2 bases from J, the gap between germline ends came to 4 bases. This CDR3 is 11 amino acids long. Written as DNA, the CDR3 is TGTGCCTGGAGAGCAAACTATGGCTACACCTTC. Protein: CAWRANYGYTF. Together with reference TRBV30 and TRBJ1-2, the CDR3 gives the full variable domain: SQTIHQWPATLVQPVGSPLSLECTVEGTSNPNLYWYRQAAGRGLQLLFYSVGIGQISSEVPQNLSASRPQDRQFILSSKKLLLSDSGFYLCAWRANYGYTFGSGTRLTVV.

The chain links TRBV24-1 to TRBJ2-2, with TRBD1 matching over 7 bases. The junction had 0 bases not matched to a gene; V was cut back by 6 bases and J by 3 bases. Per germline, CDR1 KGHDR and CDR2 SFDVKD. The CDR3 is 13 amino acids. The CDR3 is CATSTGDTGELFF. The CDR3 DNA reads as TGTGCCACCAGTACAGGGGACACCGGGGAGCTGTTTTTT.

The CDR3 DNA reads as TGTGCCAGCAGGTCGACAGGGGTGGCCGAGCAGTACTTC. It is translated as CASRSTGVAEQYF. The rearrangement links TRBV6-5 to TRBJ2-7, with TRBD1 matching over 8 bases. J lost 6 bases, V lost 6 bases, and 7 bases had no gene match. The V gene's germline CDR1 is MNHEY and CDR2 SVGAGI. The CDR3 totals 13 residues.

The genes are TRBV5-1 and TRBJ1-2; D perhaps matches TRBD1 (5 bases). The CDR3 covers 12 residues. Germline assignment: CDR1 SGHRS and CDR2 YFSETQ. V lost 3 bases, J lost 5 bases, and 8 bases lay in between. For the CDR3, the DNA is TGCGCCAGCAGCTCGCAGGGTTATGGCTACACCTTC. Protein product: CASSSQGYGYTF.